This T cell receptor (beta chain) emerged from a study of CD8+ T cells in alopecia areata. Study in general: Oral tofacitinib, 5 to 10 mg twice daily, was given in an open-label trial.

The CDR3 sequence is 12 residues long. Germline V lookup: CDR1 SNHLY, CDR2 FYNNEI. The ends were cut back, 6 bases at V and 3 bases at J, with 8 bases in the middle. Reverse transcription of extracted RNA yielded cDNA, which provided the sequencing template. The table came from immunoSEQ multiplex PCR; TCRdb's copy has only in-frame clones and leaves some out. The data show about 150,000 clones, more than 45% seen once. J is TRBJ2-5 and V is TRBV2; no definite D call. Specimen: CD8+ T cells sorted from blood, collected at week 0. This clonotype was obtained from a human donor with alopecia areata. CDR3 DNA sequence: TGTGCCAGCAGCGACACCGAAGAGACCCAGTACTTC. It encodes CASSDTEETQYF.